Listed below are T cell receptor beta chains from one sample, sequenced in a study of CXCR3-negative and CXCR3-positive naive CD8 T cells. One entry per CDR3 protein, without DNA, is what TCRdb gives after re-calling the 5' RACE reads. The table counts 90,000 to 150,000 distinct CDR3 sequences; around 0.36% lies in the top ten. The sequencing sample was made of naive CXCR3+ CD8+ T cells from blood. The receptors shown here come from a human donor in good health. Some clones in this sample may be carry-over from other donors' samples. Both conserved end residues are part of each CDR3.

TRBV28,16,TRBJ1-5,CASIIGGGRDNQPQHF
TRBV28,16,TRBJ2-1,CASSVAGTSYYNEQFF
TRBV7-2,16,TRBJ2-7,CASSVQFGGRRYEQYF
TRBV7-2,15,TRBJ2-7,CASSGGAIPTYEQYF
TRBV12-3/TRBV12-4,14,TRBJ1-6,CASSFGQGDSPLHF
TRBV29-1,13,TRBJ2-7,CSVRGPGSYEQYF
TRBV12-3/TRBV12-4,15,TRBJ1-4,CASSSPGQKNEKLFF
TRBV13,16,TRBJ2-7,CASSPAGTSGSYEQYF
TRBV6-6,16,TRBJ2-3,CASSYTGLAPRDTQYF
TRBV20-1,16,TRBJ2-2,CSAGTTDFSNTGELFF
TRBV19,14,TRBJ2-2,CASSIVGGSGELFF
TRBV29-1,12,TRBJ2-5,CSVVGTQETQYF
TRBV10-3,14,TRBJ2-5,CAIRRTGVSETQYF
TRBV7-9,11,TRBJ2-2,CASSPLRELFF
TRBV27,13,TRBJ1-1,CASSYASTGEAFF
TRBV12-3/TRBV12-4,15,TRBJ2-5,CASRSTGRPQETQYF
TRBV5-1,13,TRBJ1-5,CASSLDVYQPQHF
TRBV5-1,20,TRBJ2-7,CASSLTGRGRGQGNGLKQYF
TRBV7-9,14,TRBJ1-1,CASSPGRGNTEAFF
TRBV28,15,TRBJ2-7,CASSLIGEMTYEQYF
TRBV29-1,16,TRBJ2-1,CSVLNDPSGTYNEQFF
TRBV30,13,TRBJ1-2,CAWSPGGDHGYTF
TRBV12-3/TRBV12-4,14,TRBJ2-7,CASSPFPGYYEQYF
TRBV13,14,TRBJ2-7,CASSLGGGYYEQYF
TRBV9,13,TRBJ2-1,CASSAETRGEQFF
TRBV4-3,18,TRBJ1-5,CASSQEVLEGFSNQPQHF
TRBV9,15,TRBJ2-3,CASSGGERPTDTQYF
TRBV29-1,11,TRBJ1-1,CSVVEGTEAFF
TRBV15,15,TRBJ2-1,CATSGELGMYNEQFF
TRBV6-5,15,TRBJ2-1,CASSYRDRSYNEQFF
TRBV25-1,17,TRBJ2-7,CASSFGGRTGGIYEQYF
TRBV29-1,17,TRBJ1-5,CSVVFGGQGPSNQPQHF
TRBV10-3,14,TRBJ2-7,CAISDRDRGNEQYF
TRBV15,13,TRBJ2-7,CATSRQGLYEQYF
TRBV4-1,13,TRBJ2-7,CASSGDRGHEQYF
TRBV7-6,15,TRBJ1-1,CASSLGSGGDTEAFF
TRBV20-1,14,TRBJ2-7,CSASNGLAGYEQYF
TRBV2,14,TRBJ2-1,CASTRTSGSPEQFF
TRBV2,18,TRBJ2-5,CASNQPGLAGGPEKTQYF
TRBV7-9,14,TRBJ2-5,CASSLIGKEETQYF
TRBV20-1,13,TRBJ1-1,CSLKRVADTEAFF
TRBV29-1,13,TRBJ2-3,CSVVGDFTDTQYF
TRBV5-6,15,TRBJ2-1,CASSFGDRVYNEQFF
TRBV6-5,17,TRBJ2-6,CASSYGQFFSGANVLTF
TRBV6-2/TRBV6-3,14,TRBJ2-1,CASSSERGHNEQFF
TRBV5-6,19,TRBJ2-1,CASSVTGTSGGQTYDEQFF
TRBV5-1,16,TRBJ2-3,CASSPLWGASTDTQYF
TRBV29-1,14,TRBJ1-1,CSSHEGGAGTEAFF
TRBV4-1,17,TRBJ2-1,CASSQEAGTSAGDEQFF
TRBV5-1,15,TRBJ2-2,CASSDLQGAVGELFF